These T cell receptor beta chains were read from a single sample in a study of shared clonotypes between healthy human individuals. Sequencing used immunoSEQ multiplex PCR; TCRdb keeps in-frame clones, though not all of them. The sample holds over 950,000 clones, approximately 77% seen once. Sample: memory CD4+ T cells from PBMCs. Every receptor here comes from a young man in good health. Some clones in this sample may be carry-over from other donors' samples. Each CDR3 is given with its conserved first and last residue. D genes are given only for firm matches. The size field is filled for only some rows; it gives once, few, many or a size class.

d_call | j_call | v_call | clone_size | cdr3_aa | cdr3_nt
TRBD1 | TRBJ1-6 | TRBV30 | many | CAWSALDRGRNSPLHF | TGTGCCTGGAGTGCCCTCGACAGGGGGCGAAATTCACCCCTCCACTTT
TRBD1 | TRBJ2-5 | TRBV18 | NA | CASSPSRGLQETQYF | TGTGCCAGCTCCCCGAGCAGGGGGCTACAAGAGACCCAGTACTTC
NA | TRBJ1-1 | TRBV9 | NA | CASSLVEADTEAFF | TGTGCCAGCAGCCTAGTGGAGGCGGACACTGAAGCTTTCTTT
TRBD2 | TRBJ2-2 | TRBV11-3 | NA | CASSPIPGTSQKGDTGELFF | TGTGCCAGCAGCCCGATCCCGGGGACTAGTCAAAAGGGGGACACCGGGGAGCTGTTTTTT
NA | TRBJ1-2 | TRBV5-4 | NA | CASSLREAYTF | TGTGCCAGCAGCTTGCGGGAGGCCTACACCTTC
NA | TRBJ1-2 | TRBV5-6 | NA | CASSLYRQSYGYTF | TGTGCCAGCAGCTTGTATCGTCAAAGCTATGGCTACACCTTC
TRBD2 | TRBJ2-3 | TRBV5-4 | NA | CASSPGLAVTDTQYF | TGTGCCAGCAGCCCGGGACTAGCGGTCACAGATACGCAGTATTTT
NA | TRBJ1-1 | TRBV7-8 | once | CASSLEGVYNTEAFF | TGTGCCAGCAGCTTAGAAGGGGTCTACAACACTGAAGCTTTCTTT
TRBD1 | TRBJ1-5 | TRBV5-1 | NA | CASSLDGQGSNQPQHF | TGCGCCAGCAGCTTGGATGGACAGGGGAGCAATCAGCCCCAGCATTTT
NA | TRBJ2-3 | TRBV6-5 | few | CASSTPRGFTDTQYF | TGTGCCAGCAGTACCCCGCGCGGATTCACAGATACGCAGTATTTT
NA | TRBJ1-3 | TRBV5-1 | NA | CASSFTGEGNTIYF | TGCGCCAGCAGCTTTACGGGGGAGGGAAACACCATATATTTT
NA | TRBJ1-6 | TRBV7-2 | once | CASSFPTVNSPLHF | TGTGCCAGCAGCTTCCCGACAGTTAATTCACCCCTCCACTTT
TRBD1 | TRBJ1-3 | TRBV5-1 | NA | CASSPEGANTIYF | TGCGCCAGCAGCCCTGAGGGGGCGAACACCATATATTTT
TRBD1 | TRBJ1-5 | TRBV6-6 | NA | CASSFGQGSQPQHF | TGTGCCAGCAGTTTCGGACAGGGCAGCCAGCCCCAGCATTTT
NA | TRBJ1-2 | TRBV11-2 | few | CASSSLRGGYTF | TGTGCCAGCAGCTCCCTCAGGGGTGGCTACACCTTC
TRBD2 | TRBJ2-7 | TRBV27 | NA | CASRRLAGTYEQYF | TGTGCCAGCAGGAGACTAGCGGGAACGTACGAGCAGTACTTC